The rows below give T cell receptor beta chains drawn from one sample of a study of human CD8 memory T cell subsets. TCRdb re-analyzed the 5' RACE reads; it lists each CDR3 protein once, without DNA. The specimen's table records several thousand distinct CDR3 sequences. The specimen sequenced was CD8+ T cells from PBMCs. These receptors came from a human donor in good health. Each CDR3 is given with its conserved first and last residue. Some rows have no size entry. The others give once, few or many, or a class for an expanded clone.

clone size	J gene	V gene	CDR3 protein
NA	TRBJ2-1	TRBV19	CASSSRLADNEQFF
NA	TRBJ1-1	TRBV12-3/TRBV12-4	CASRSPDRLEAFF
medium-sized	TRBJ1-3	TRBV7-6	CASSLQFPHSGNTIYF
NA	TRBJ2-7	TRBV4-3	CASSQAPGPAYEQYF
NA	TRBJ1-2	TRBV30	CAWYRGGRDYGYTF
NA	TRBJ2-7	TRBV11-2	CASSLPERGNAYEQYF
NA	TRBJ2-2	TRBV25-1	CASSEVGGRNTGELFF
large	TRBJ1-1	TRBV6-2/TRBV6-3	CASSYGLLNTEAFF
NA	TRBJ1-2	TRBV6-4	CASNHGGRDGYTF
medium-sized	TRBJ1-1	TRBV7-6	CASSLAGVNTEAFF
medium-sized	TRBJ1-2	TRBV3-2	CASSRADRSLYGYTF
NA	TRBJ2-3	TRBV29-1	CSVNRVLTDTQYF
NA	TRBJ2-3	TRBV7-2	CASSLRSPTDRDTQYF
NA	TRBJ2-2	TRBV7-7	CASSSTGPNTGELFF
NA	TRBJ2-5	TRBV7-3	CASSLMASGGTQYF
NA	TRBJ2-1	TRBV7-9	CASSSSPTNEQFF
NA	TRBJ2-2	TRBV12-3/TRBV12-4	CASSSSLGLEAGELFF
NA	TRBJ2-7	TRBV28	CASSLANRGQGPYF
NA	TRBJ2-1	TRBV7-2	CASSLVPSGRVQFF
NA	TRBJ1-1	TRBV6-2/TRBV6-3	CASETRGVNTEAFF
NA	TRBJ2-7	TRBV28	CASSSLSTSGSQAYEQYF
NA	TRBJ2-4	TRBV6-1	CASSEWGTDLAKNIQYF
medium-sized	TRBJ1-2	TRBV4-3	CASSQDTGYGYTF
NA	TRBJ1-2	TRBV12-5	CASGLVPASYGYTF
NA	TRBJ2-7	TRBV5-1	CASSLIPYEQYF
NA	TRBJ2-1	TRBV20-1	CSAPNSNNEQFF
NA	TRBJ1-1	TRBV7-9	CASSSDQEADTEAFF
NA	TRBJ2-2	TRBV28	CASSRGEDGELFF